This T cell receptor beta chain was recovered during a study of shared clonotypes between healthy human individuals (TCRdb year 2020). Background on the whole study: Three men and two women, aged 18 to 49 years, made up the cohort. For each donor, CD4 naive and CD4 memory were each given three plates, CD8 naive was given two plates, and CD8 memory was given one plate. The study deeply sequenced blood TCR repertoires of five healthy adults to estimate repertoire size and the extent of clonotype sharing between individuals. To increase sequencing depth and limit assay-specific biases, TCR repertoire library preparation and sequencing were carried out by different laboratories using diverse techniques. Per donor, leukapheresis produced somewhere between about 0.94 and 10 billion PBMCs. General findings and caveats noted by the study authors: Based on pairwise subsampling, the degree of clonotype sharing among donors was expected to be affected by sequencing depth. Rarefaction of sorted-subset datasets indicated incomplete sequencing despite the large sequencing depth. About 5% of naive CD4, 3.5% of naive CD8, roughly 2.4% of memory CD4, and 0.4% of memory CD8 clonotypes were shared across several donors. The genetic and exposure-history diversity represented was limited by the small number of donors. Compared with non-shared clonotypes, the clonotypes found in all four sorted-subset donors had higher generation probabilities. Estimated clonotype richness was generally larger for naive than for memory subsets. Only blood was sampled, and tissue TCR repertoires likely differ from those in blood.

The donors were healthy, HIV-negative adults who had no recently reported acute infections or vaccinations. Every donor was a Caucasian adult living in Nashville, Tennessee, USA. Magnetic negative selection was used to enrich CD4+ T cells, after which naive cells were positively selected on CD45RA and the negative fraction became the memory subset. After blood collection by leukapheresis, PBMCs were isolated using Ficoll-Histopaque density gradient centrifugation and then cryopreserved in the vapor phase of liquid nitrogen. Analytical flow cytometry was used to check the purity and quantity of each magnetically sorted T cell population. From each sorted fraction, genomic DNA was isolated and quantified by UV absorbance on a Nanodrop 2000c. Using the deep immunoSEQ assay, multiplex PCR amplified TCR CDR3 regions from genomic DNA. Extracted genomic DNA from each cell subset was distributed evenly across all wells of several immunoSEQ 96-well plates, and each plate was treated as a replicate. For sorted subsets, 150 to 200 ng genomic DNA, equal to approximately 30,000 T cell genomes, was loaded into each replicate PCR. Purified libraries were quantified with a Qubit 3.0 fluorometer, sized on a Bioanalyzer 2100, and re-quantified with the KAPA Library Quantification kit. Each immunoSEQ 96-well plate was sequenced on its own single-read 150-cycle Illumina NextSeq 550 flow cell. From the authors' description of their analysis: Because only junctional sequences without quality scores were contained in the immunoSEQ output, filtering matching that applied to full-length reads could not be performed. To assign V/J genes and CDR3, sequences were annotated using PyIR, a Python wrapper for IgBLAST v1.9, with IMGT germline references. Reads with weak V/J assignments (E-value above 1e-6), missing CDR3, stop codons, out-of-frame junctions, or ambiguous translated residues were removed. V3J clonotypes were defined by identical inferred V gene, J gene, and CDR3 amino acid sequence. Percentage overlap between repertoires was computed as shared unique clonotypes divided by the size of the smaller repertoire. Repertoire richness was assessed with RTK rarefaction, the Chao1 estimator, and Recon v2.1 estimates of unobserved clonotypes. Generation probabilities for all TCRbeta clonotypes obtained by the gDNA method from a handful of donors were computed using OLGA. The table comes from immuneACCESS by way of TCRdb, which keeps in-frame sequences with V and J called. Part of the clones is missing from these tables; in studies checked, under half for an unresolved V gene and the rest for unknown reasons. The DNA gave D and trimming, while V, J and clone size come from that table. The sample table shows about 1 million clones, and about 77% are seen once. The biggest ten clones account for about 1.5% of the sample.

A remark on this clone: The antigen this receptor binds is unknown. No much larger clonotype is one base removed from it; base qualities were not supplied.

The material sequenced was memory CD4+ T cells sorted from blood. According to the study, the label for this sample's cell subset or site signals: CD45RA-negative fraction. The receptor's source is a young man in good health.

The CDR3 is CASSILGRGATDTQYF. The sequenced DNA: TGTGCCAGTAGTATATTGGGACGTGGGGCTACAGATACGCAGTATTTT. The chain is made from TRBV19 and TRBJ2-3, with a tentative D call of TRBD1 or TRBD2, each matching 5 bases. The germline V gene (reference sequence) yields LNHDA for CDR1 and SQIVND for CDR2. The CDR3 goes from the cysteine to the phenylalanine over 16 residues. Only the CDR3 DNA is retained, 48 bases long and in frame from the first base. Deletion took 2 bases off V and 3 bases off J, with a span of 15 bases between the germline ends.